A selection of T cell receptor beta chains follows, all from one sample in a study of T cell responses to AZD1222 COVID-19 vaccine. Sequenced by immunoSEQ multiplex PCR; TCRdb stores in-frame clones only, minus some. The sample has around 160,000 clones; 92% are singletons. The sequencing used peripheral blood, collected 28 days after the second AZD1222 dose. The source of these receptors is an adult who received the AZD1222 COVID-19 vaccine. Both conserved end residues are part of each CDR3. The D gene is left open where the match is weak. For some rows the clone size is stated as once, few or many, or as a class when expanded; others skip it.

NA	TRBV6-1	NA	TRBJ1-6	CASSELWTASYNSPLHF	TGTGCCAGCAGTGAATTATGGACAGCATCCTATAATTCACCCCTCCACTTT
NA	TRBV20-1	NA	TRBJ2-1	CSASLARNNEQFF	TGCAGTGCTAGTTTGGCACGTAACAATGAGCAGTTCTTC
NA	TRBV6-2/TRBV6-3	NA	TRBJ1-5	CASSYSTRVQPQHF	TGTGCCAGCAGTTACTCTACCAGGGTCCAGCCCCAGCATTTT
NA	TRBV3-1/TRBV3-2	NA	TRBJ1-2	CASSQGGAYGYTF	TGTGCCAGCAGCCAAGGAGGGGCCTATGGCTACACCTTC
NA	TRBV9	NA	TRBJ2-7	CASSSYSYEQYF	TGTGCCAGCAGCTCCTACTCCTACGAGCAGTACTTC
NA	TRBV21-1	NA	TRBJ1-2	CASSFEGNWNGYTF	TGTGCCAGCAGCTTCGAGGGGAATTGGAATGGCTACACCTTC
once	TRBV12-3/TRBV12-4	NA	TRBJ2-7	CASSRQGGYEQYF	TGTGCCAGCAGTAGACAGGGAGGCTACGAGCAGTACTTC
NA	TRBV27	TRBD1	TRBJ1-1	CASSWDRGRAFF	TGTGCCAGCAGTTGGGACAGGGGGCGAGCTTTCTTT
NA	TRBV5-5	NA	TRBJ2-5	CASSLQILETQYF	TGTGCCAGCAGCTTACAGATCCTAGAGACCCAGTACTTC
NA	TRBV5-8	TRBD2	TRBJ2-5	CASSLRTGGGETQYF	TGTGCCAGCAGCCTACGGACCGGGGGGGGAGAGACCCAGTACTTC
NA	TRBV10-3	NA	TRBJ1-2	CAISEPEGLDYGYTF	TGTGCCATCAGTGAGCCCGAGGGGCTTGACTATGGCTACACCTTC
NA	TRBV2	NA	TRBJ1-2	CASSEGSPGGYTF	TGTGCCAGCAGTGAAGGGAGCCCCGGGGGCTACACCTTC
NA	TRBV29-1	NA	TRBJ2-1	CSGWESEQFF	TGCAGCGGCTGGGAGTCTGAGCAGTTCTTC
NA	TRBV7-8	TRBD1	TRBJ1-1	CASSWTGVTEAFF	TGTGCCAGCAGCTGGACAGGGGTCACTGAAGCTTTCTTT
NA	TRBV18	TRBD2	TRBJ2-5	CASSRTGGPETQYF	TGTGCCAGCTCACGCACGGGGGGGCCAGAGACCCAGTACTTC
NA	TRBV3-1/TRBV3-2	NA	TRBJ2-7	CASNQGSSYSYEQYF	TGTGCCAGCAACCAAGGCAGTAGTTACTCCTACGAGCAGTACTTC
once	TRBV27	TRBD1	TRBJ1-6	CASSLHWTGGFYNSPLHF	TGTGCCAGCAGTCTACACTGGACAGGGGGCTTCTATAATTCACCCCTCCACTTT
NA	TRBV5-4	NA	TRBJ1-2	CASSPGRVDYGYTF	TGTGCCAGCAGCCCTGGGAGGGTTGACTATGGCTACACCTTC
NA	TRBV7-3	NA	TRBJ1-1	CASSLTWAGYTEAFF	TGTGCCAGCAGCCTCACCTGGGCGGGCTACACTGAAGCTTTCTTT
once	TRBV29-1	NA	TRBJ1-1	CSVQQGRAFF	TGCAGCGTTCAACAGGGAAGAGCTTTCTTT
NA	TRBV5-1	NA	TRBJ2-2	CASSFGQIGGELFF	TGCGCCAGCAGCTTCGGACAGATCGGCGGGGAGCTGTTTTTT
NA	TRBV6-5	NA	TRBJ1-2	CASSRTGFDGYTF	TGTGCCAGCAGTCGCACAGGGTTTGATGGCTACACCTTC
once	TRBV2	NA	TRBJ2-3	CASSPTSAGPDTQYF	TGTGCCAGCAGCCCGACTAGTGCGGGCCCAGATACGCAGTATTTT
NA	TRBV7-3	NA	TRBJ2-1	CASSLTRVNNEQFF	TGTGCCAGCAGCTTAACCAGGGTCAACAATGAGCAGTTCTTC
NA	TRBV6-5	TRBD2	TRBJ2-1	CAGGGKLEYNEQFF	TGTGCCGGGGGGGGTAAGTTGGAGTACAATGAGCAGTTCTTC
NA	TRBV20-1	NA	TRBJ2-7	CSAGSYEQYF	TGCAGTGCGGGCTCCTACGAGCAGTACTTC
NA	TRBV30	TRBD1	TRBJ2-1	CAWLNRGLRNEQFF	TGTGCCTGGTTAAACAGGGGGCTGCGGAATGAGCAGTTCTTC
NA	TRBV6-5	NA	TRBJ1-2	CASSRDGGGYTF	TGTGCCAGCAGCCGGGACGGAGGTGGCTACACCTTC
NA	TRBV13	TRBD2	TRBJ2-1	CASSRLAGGYNEQFF	TGTGCCAGCAGCAGACTAGCGGGGGGCTACAATGAGCAGTTCTTC
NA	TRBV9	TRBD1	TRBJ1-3	CASNPGTASGNTIYF	TGTGCCAGCAATCCCGGGACAGCCTCTGGAAACACCATATATTTT
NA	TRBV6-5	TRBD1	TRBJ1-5	CASSGTGGSNQPQHF	TGTGCCAGCAGCGGGACAGGGGGAAGCAATCAGCCCCAGCATTTT